The sequence of this T cell receptor beta chain was determined in a study of shared clonotypes between healthy human individuals. General study findings and limits: Although depth was large, rarefaction showed that sequencing of the sorted subsets was incomplete. The study found lower generation probabilities in non-shared clonotypes than in those shared by all four donors.

CDR3 length: 17 residues. Germline-derived CDR1 and CDR2 are SGHTA and FQGNSA. V shed 5 bases and J shed 6 bases, with 23 bases lying between them. Assay runs were performed at deep level. Repertoires were generated with immunoSEQ multiplex PCR, while TCRdb's copy carries only in-frame clones and drops some. In the table there are millions of clones, over 85% of which are singletons. In this sample, this clone turned up once. The antigen is not known. This sequence originates from a man aged 18 to 30 in good health. The chain uses TRBV7-2 and TRBJ2-1, with a weak D call TRBD2 (5 bases). The sequenced sample was naive CD4+ T cells sorted from blood. Noted subset: CD45RA+ positively selected. CDR3 residues: CASSPQPTSPPSNEQFF. DNA of the CDR3: TGTGCCAGCAGCCCGCAACCTACTAGTCCTCCCTCCAATGAGCAGTTCTTC.